This TCR beta chain was sequenced in a study of blood T cell repertoires in COVID-19. About the research overall: The study drew acute and convalescent COVID-19 samples from the United States, Italy and Spain.

The CDR3 is made up of 13 amino acids. CDR1 and CDR2 from the germline V gene are MGHRA and YSYEKL. V dropped 3 bases and J dropped 8 bases, with 11 bases sitting between them. Authors' data handling: Counts of nucleated cells, estimated from reference gene primer amplification, were obtained. The table came from immunoSEQ multiplex PCR; TCRdb's copy has only in-frame clones and leaves some out. That table gives V, J and clone size, and the DNA gave D and trimming. The sample gives tens of thousands of clones, around 85% of which show up once; 25% is in the top ten. This clonotype was sampled from an elderly woman with active or convalescent COVID-19. The rearrangement joins TRBV4-1 to TRBJ2-1; D is undetermined. The sequencing sample was made of peripheral blood. The CDR3 DNA sequence: TGCGCCAGCAGCCACTCGAGCGTCGATGAGCAGTTCTTC. It translates to CASSHSSVDEQFF.